This T cell receptor beta chain was sequenced in a study of shared clonotypes between healthy human individuals. The overall study: Two women and a few men aged 18 to 49 served as donors. Three plates were used per donor for CD4 naive, three for CD4 memory, two for CD8 naive and one for CD8 memory.

At a deep level, the assay was run. Per the authors' pipeline: From ImmunoSEQ came sequences covering only the junction and carrying no quality scores, so filtering differed. Measured with immunoSEQ multiplex PCR; TCRdb has only the in-frame clones, and not every one. V, J and clone size are those of that table, while D and trimming were read from the DNA. The table records 2 million to 2.5 million clones, 85% to 95% of them present only once. Trimming pared 3 bases from V and 0 bases from J, leaving 5 bases between. The germline V gene encodes CDR1 SGHTA and CDR2 FQGTGA. This CDR3 contains 13 residues.

The chain combines TRBV7-3 with TRBJ2-5; D unclear. The TCR originated in a man aged 18 to 30 in good health. Some clones in this sample may be carry-over from other donors' samples. The specimen was naive CD4+ T cells from PBMCs. Subset: CD45RA+ positively selected. For the CDR3, the DNA is TGTGCCAGCAGCTTCGGCTACCAAGAGACCCAGTACTTC. The encoded protein is CASSFGYQETQYF.